Below are 2 T cell receptor beta chains sequenced from a single sample in a study of beta chain features in type 1 diabetes. Study outcomes and limitations: All four CD4+ subsets of Type 1 diabetes patients contained TCRB CDR3s that were moderately but significantly shorter.

The study reverse transcribed the entire isolated RNA, so it sequenced expressed TCRB transcripts. Profiling relied on immunoSEQ multiplex PCR, and the TCRdb table lists in-frame clones only, not all of them. The sample includes about 47,000 clones, roughly 40% of them seen just once. For these receptors, no antigen is known. The sequenced sample was stem cell memory CD4+ T cells from blood. Receptor source: a man aged 30 to 39 with type 1 diabetes.

The DNA for the CDR3 is TGTGCCAGCAGCTTAGGGTTGGGGCTCGTGGAGACCCAGTACTTC. Protein product: CASSLGLGLVETQYF. The chain employs TRBV7-9 and TRBJ2-5, with D perhaps TRBD1 (5 bases). CDR1 SEHNR and CDR2 FQNEAQ come from the germline V gene (reference sequence). V gave up 1 base and J gave up 5 bases, with 14 bases separating them. There are 15 residues in the CDR3.

The V call is TRBV7-8, the J call TRBJ2-7; maybe TRBD1 (6 bases). From germline, CDR1 is SGHVS and CDR2 FQNEAQ. Trimming took off 1 base at V and 6 bases at J, with 10 bases between the two ends. This CDR3 contains 13 residues. The DNA of the CDR3 is TGTGCCAGCAGCTTAGACAGGGAAGGCGAGCAGTACTTC. It codes for CASSLDREGEQYF.